This TCR beta chain was found in a study of tumor-infiltrating lymphocytes in primary liver carcinoma (TCRdb year 2017). For the wider study: Of the five patients (three men and two women, aged 30 to 69 years), four had hepatocellular carcinoma and one had combined HCC and intrahepatic cholangiocarcinoma. The five patients had tumors of stage T1-T3 N0M0, with maximum diameters ranging from roughly 4.2 to 10 cm. Roughly 3.5 to 7.5 million productive TCRbeta reads were obtained per sample, and no significant difference in read depth was found between tissue types. Across five regions of each liver tumor, along with adjacent normal tissue and blood, the study brought together TCRbeta repertoire sequencing, expression microarrays and whole-exome sequencing. A total of some 35 specimens from 5 patients went through TCRbeta repertoire sequencing, namely 25 tumor regions, 5 adjacent noncancerous liver tissues and 5 peripheral blood samples. High reproducibility was observed for the technical replicate repertoires, with mean shared-clone rates roughly 0.89 and correlation coefficients above 0.95.

Without any cell sorting, total RNA and DNA were co-extracted from roughly 20-30 mg of bulk tissue using the AllPrep DNA/RNA mini kit. Between late 2015 and March 2016, a handful of patients in China with histopathologically diagnosed primary liver carcinoma had surgical resection. Patients had chronic HBV infection and were treatment-naive at sampling. Fresh tumor and adjacent tissue pieces were bisected; one half was stored in RNAlater at -80°C, the other sent for histology. In regard to this clonotype: There is no known antigen for this receptor. The junction departs from the called germline gene at one end, perhaps through a read error.

What the research found in general, with its limitations: Repertoire overlap was higher between tumor regions (mean about 36%) than tumor-adjacent (around 17%) or tumor-blood (approximately 14%) pairs, consistent with antigen-driven expansion. With just a few patients in the study, the authors point out that the findings should be validated in a larger study. The top 250 clones made up a significantly larger repertoire fraction in tumors than in blood (p = 0.039). Only the TCR beta chain was sequenced, so true repertoire diversity is likely underestimated because unpaired alpha chains were not captured. Since the samples were bulk and unsorted, there was no way to compare CD4+ and CD8+ T cell repertoires.

Using a constant-region primer and ProtoScript II reverse transcriptase, TCRbeta-specific cDNA was reverse-transcribed from 450 to 650 ng total RNA. Three nested multiplex PCR rounds, following a slightly modified ARM-PCR procedure, were used to build the TCRbeta libraries. Sample barcodes and Illumina adapters were attached in a final 25-cycle PCR using Deep VentR polymerase. Amplicons of 200-500 bp were gel-purified with a QIAquick gel extraction kit before sequencing. The TCRbeta amplicons were sequenced with 250-bp paired-end reads on an Illumina HiSeq 2500. On the authors' methods: Trimmomatic v0.33 was used to quality-trim the reads, and FLASH v1.2.11 was used to merge paired reads so that full CDR3 sequences could be recovered. V, D and J germline segments were assigned to the rearranged TCRbeta sequences by MiGEC v1.2.1b. Clonotype statistics and Shannon-Wiener diversity indices were calculated with VDJtools v1.0.0. To reduce sampling bias, subsequent analyses other than the diversity analysis used only the 250 most abundant clonotypes in each sample. Using fastp trimming at Q25 and MiXCR clonotype assembly, TCRdb reanalyzed the public sequencing data and kept in-frame beta chains. Each CDR3 protein appears once, grouped with its most common genes and DNA. The V and J calls, along with clone size, are taken from TCRdb and not from the paper's own processing. The sample table records fewer than 85,000 distinct CDR3 sequences; approximately 70% of these occur just once. The ten biggest clones cover about 26% of the sample.

Sequencing used tumor-adjacent normal liver tissue. The clonotype originates from a man between 40 and 49 years old with primary liver carcinoma and hepatitis B virus infection.

The nucleotide sequence is given as TGTGCCAGCGGCTCGGAAGGTGTGGGGGTTTACGAGCAATACTTC. It translates to CASGSEGVGVYEQYF. The rearrangement combines TRBV7-9 with TRBJ2-7, with the D assignment possibly TRBD1 or TRBD2, given 5 matching bases for each. In the germline V gene (reference sequence), CDR1 corresponds to SEHNR and CDR2 to FQNEAQ. The CDR3 has 15 amino acids, counting the end cysteine and phenylalanine. Solely the CDR3 DNA is kept, with 45 bases framed from the first base.